The TCR beta chain described here comes from a study of CD8 T cells in ankylosing spondylitis. Study-level results: Some of the motif variants had earlier been found in reactive arthritis patients' fluid and blood.

TCRdb ran MiXCR on the 5' RACE reads and lists one entry per CDR3 protein. Among some 46,000 distinct CDR3 sequences listed, roughly 11% were seen once. This clonotype appeared many times. Its specificity is unknown. The clonotype was recovered from a male donor with ankylosing spondylitis or in good health (not recorded which). Sequenced material: blood, either unsorted or a sorted T cell fraction (not recorded which).

The CDR3: CSAPTTSGTQYF. DNA for the CDR3: TGCAGCGCTCCGACTACCTCTGGTACGCAGTATTTT. This sequence joins TRBV29-1 and TRBJ2-3; possibly TRBD2 for D (5 bases). In germline, CDR1 is SQVTM, CDR2 ANQGSEA. Trimming removed 7 bases at V and 8 bases at J, with 16 bases between. The CDR3 covers 12 residues.